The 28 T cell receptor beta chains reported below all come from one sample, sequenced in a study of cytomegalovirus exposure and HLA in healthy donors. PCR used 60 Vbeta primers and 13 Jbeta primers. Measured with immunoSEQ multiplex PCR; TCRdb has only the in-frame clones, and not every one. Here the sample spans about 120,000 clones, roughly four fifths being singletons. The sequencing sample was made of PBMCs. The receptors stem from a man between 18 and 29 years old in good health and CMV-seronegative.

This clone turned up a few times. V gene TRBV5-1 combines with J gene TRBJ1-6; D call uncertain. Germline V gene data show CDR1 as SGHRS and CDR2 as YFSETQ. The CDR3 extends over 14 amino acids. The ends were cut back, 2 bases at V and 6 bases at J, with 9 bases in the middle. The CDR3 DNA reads TGCGCCAGCAGCTTTGAAGTCAGTAATTCACCCCTCCACTTT. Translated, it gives CASSFEVSNSPLHF.

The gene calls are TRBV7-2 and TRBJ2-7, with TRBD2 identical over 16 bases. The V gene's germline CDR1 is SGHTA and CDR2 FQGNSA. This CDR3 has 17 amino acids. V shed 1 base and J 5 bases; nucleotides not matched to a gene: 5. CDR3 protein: CASSLGGTSGGAHEQYF. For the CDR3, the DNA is TGTGCCAGCAGCTTAGGGGGGACTAGCGGGGGGGCCCACGAGCAGTACTTC.

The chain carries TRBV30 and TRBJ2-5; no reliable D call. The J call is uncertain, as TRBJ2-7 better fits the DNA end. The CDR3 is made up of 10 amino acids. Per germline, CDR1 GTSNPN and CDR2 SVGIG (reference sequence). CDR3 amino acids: CAWGSYEQYF. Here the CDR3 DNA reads TGTGCCTGGGGTTCCTACGAGCAGTACTTC.

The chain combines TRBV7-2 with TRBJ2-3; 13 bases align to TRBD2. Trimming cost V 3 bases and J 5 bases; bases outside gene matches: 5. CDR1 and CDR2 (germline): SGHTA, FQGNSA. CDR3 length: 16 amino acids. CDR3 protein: CASSLGGTSGVDTQYF. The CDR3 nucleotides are TGTGCCAGCAGCTTGGGGGGGACTAGCGGGGTAGATACGCAGTATTTT.

The CDR3 nucleotides read TGTGCCACCAGCAGAGATTCAACAGGTCGCCATGGTTTCTTTAATGAAAAACTGTTTTTT. Amino acids: CATSRDSTGRHGFFNEKLFF. V usage is TRBV15 and J usage is TRBJ1-4; maybe TRBD1 (5 bases). Trimming took off 0 bases at V and 4 bases at J, with 24 bases between the two ends. Germline V gene sequence: CDR1 LNHNV, CDR2 YYDKDF (reference sequence). The CDR3 length is 20 residues.

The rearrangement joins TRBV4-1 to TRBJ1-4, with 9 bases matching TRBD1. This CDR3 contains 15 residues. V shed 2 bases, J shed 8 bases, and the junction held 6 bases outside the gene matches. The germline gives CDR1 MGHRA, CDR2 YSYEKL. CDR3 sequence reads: CASSQTQGAGEKLFF. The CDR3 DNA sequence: TGCGCCAGCAGCCAAACACAGGGGGCTGGGGAAAAACTGTTTTTT.

CDR3 sequence: CASSPEGRPLNEQFF. Here the CDR3 DNA reads TGTGCCAGCAGCCCCGAGGGTCGTCCCCTCAATGAGCAGTTCTTC. V and J are TRBV5-4 and TRBJ2-1; perhaps TRBD2 as D (5 bases). This CDR3 is 15 amino acids long. Germline CDR1 and CDR2: SGHNT and YYREEE (reference sequence). The V gene lost 4 bases and the J gene lost 6 bases, with 17 bases spanning the gap.

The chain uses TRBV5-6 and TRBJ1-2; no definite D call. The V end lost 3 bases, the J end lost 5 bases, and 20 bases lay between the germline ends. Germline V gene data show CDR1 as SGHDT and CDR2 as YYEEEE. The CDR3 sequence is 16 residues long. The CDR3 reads CASSSPVDPAVYGYTF. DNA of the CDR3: TGTGCCAGCAGCTCCCCGGTGGATCCTGCGGTTTATGGCTACACCTTC.

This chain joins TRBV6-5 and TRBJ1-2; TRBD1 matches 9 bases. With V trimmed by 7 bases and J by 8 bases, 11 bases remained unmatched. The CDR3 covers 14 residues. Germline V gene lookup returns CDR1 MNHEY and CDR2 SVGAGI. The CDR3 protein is CASIQTGGVGGYTF. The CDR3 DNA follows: TGTGCCAGCATCCAAACAGGGGGCGTTGGAGGCTACACCTTC.

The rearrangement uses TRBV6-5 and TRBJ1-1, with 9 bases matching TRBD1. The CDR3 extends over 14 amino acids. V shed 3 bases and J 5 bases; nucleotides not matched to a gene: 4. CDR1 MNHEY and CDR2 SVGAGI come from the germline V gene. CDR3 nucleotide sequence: TGTGCCAGCAGTTATTCGGGACAGGGAACTGAAGCTTTCTTT. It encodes CASSYSGQGTEAFF.

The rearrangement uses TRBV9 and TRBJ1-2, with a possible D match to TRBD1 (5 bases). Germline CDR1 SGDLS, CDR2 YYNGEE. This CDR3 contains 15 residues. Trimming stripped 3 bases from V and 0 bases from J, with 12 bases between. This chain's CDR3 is CASSAFDSTNYGYTF. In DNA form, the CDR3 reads TGTGCCAGCAGCGCCTTTGACAGCACTAACTATGGCTACACCTTC. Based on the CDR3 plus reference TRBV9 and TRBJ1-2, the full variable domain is DSGVTQTPKHLITATGQRVTLRCSPRSGDLSVYWYQQSLDQGLQFLIQYYNGEERAKGNILERFSAQQFPDLHSELNLSSLELGDSALYFCASSAFDSTNYGYTFGSGTRLTVV.

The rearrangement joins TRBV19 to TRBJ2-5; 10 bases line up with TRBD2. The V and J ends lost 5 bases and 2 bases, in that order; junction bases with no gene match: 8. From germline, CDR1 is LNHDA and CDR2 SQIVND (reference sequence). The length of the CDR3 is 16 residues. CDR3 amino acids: CASSAASGGGQETQYF. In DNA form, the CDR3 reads TGTGCCAGTAGTGCGGCTAGCGGGGGAGGACAAGAGACCCAGTACTTC.

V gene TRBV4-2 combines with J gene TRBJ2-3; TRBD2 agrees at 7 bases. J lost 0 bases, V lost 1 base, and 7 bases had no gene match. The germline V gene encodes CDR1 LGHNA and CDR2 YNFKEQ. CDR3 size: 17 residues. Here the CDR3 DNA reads TGTGCCAGCAGCCAAGCTCTCCGGCGGGGGAGCACAGATACGCAGTATTTT. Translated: CASSQALRRGSTDTQYF.

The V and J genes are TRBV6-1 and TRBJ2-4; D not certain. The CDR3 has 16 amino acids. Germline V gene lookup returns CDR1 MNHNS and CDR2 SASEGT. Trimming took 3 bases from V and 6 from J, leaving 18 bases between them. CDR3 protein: CASSDRGQPNGNIQYF. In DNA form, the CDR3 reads TGTGCCAGCAGTGACAGAGGCCAGCCAAACGGAAACATTCAGTACTTC.

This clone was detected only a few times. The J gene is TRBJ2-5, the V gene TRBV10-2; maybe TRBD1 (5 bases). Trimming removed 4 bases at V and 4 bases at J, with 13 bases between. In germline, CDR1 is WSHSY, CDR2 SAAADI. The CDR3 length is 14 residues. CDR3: CASSGQAGPETQYF. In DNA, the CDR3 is TGCGCCAGCAGTGGGCAGGCAGGGCCAGAGACCCAGTACTTC.

The CDR3 here is CASGAVNEKLFF. As DNA, the CDR3 is TGTGCCAGCGGGGCGGTTAATGAAAAACTGTTTTTT. This chain connects TRBV6-1 to TRBJ1-4; a possible D gene is TRBD1 (5 bases). The CDR3 has 12 amino acids. Germline lookup yields CDR1 MNHNS and CDR2 SASEGT. V lost 8 bases and J 4 bases, leaving 8 bases between the germline ends.

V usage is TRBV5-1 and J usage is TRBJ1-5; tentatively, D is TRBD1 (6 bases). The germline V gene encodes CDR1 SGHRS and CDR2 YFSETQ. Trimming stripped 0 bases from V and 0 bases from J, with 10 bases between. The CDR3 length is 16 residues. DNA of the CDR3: TGCGCCAGCAGCTTGGGGGACAACATTAGCAATCAGCCCCAGCATTTT. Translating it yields CASSLGDNISNQPQHF.

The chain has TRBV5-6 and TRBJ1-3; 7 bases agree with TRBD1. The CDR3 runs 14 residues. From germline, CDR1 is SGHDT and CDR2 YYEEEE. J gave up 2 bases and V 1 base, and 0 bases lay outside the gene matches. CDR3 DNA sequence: TGTGCCAGCAGCTTGACAGGGGCTGGAAACACCATATATTTT. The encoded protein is CASSLTGAGNTIYF.

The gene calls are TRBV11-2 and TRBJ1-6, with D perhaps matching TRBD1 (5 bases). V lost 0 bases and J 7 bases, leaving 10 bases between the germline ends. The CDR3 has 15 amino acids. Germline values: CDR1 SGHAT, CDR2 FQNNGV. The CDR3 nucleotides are TGTGCCAGCAGCTTAGATAGGGGTGGGAATTCACCCCTCCACTTT. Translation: CASSLDRGGNSPLHF.

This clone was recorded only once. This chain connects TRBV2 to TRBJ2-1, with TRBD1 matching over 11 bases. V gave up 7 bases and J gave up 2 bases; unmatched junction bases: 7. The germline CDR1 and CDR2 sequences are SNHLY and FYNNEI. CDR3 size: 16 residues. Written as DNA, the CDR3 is TGTGCCAGCACCGACTTGGACAGGGGGCCCTACAATGAGCAGTTCTTC. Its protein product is CASTDLDRGPYNEQFF. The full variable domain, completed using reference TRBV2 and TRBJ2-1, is EPEVTQTPSHQVTQMGQEVILRCVPISNHLYFYWYRQILGQKVEFLVSFYNNEISEKSEIFDDQFSVERPDGSNFTLKIRSTKLEDSAMYFCASTDLDRGPYNEQFFGPGTRLTVL.

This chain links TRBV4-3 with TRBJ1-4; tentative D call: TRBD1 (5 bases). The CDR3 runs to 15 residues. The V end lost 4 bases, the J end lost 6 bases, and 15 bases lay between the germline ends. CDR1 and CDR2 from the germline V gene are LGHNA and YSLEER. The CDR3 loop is CASSPDGLGHEKLFF. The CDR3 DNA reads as TGCGCCAGCAGCCCCGACGGCCTGGGGCATGAAAAACTGTTTTTT.

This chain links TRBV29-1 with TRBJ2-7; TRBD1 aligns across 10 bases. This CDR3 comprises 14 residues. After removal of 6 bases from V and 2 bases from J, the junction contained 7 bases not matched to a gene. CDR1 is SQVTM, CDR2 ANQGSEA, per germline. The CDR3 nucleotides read TGCAGCGTGATCGGGGGACAGGGGCCCTACGAGCAGTACTTC. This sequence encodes CSVIGGQGPYEQYF.

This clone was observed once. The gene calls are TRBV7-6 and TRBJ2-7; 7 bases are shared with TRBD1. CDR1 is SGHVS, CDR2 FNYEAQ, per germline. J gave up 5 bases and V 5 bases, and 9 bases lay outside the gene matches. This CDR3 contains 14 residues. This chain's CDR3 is CASSPGQYENEQYF. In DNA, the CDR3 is TGTGCCAGCAGCCCGGGACAGTATGAGAACGAGCAGTACTTC.

CDR3 residues: CASSITLRTGGILTTNEKLFF. The DNA of the CDR3 is TGTGCCAGTAGTATTACCCTCCGGACAGGCGGTATCCTTACGACTAATGAAAAACTGTTTTTT. The V call is TRBV19, the J call TRBJ1-4, with 7 bases lining up with TRBD1. CDR1 and CDR2 (germline): LNHDA, SQIVND (reference sequence). J gave up 2 bases and V 3 bases, and 21 bases lay outside the gene matches. CDR3 size: 21 residues.

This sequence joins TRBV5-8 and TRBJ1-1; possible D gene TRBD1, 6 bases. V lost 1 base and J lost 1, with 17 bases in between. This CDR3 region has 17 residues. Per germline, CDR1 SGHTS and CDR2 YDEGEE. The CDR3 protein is CASSLWGGRGWNTEAFF. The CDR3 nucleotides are TGTGCCAGCAGCTTGTGGGGGGGGCGGGGATGGAACACTGAAGCTTTCTTT.

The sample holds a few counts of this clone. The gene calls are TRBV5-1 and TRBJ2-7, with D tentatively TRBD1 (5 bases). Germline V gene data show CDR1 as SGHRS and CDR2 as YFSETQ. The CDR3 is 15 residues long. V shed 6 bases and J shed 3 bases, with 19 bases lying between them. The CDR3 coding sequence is TGCGCCAGCACCGAAGGGGCCCCCCTTGACTACGAGCAGTACTTC. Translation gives CASTEGAPLDYEQYF.

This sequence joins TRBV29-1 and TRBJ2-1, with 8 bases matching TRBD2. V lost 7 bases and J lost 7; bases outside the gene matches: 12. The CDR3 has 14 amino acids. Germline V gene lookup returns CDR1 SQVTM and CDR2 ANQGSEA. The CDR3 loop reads CSAGTSGGVNEQFF. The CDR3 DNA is TGCAGCGCCGGAACGAGCGGGGGAGTAAATGAGCAGTTCTTC.

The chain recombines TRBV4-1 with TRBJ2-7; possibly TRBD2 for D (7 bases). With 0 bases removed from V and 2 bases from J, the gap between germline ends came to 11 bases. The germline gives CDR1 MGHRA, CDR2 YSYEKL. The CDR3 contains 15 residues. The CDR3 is CASSQDGGGAYEQYF. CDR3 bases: TGCGCCAGCAGCCAAGACGGAGGGGGGGCCTACGAGCAGTACTTC.